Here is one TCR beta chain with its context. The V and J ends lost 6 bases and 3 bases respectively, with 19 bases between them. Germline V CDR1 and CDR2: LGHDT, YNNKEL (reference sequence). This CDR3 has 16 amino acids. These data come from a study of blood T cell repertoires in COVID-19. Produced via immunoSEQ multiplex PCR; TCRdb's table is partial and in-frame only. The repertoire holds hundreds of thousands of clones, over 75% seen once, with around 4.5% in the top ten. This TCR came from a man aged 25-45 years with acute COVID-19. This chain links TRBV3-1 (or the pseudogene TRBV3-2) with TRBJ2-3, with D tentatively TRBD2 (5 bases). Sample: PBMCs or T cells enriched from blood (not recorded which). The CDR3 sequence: CASSPYVRGNTDTQYF. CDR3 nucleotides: TGTGCCAGCAGTCCGTATGTCCGGGGTAATACAGATACGCAGTATTTT.